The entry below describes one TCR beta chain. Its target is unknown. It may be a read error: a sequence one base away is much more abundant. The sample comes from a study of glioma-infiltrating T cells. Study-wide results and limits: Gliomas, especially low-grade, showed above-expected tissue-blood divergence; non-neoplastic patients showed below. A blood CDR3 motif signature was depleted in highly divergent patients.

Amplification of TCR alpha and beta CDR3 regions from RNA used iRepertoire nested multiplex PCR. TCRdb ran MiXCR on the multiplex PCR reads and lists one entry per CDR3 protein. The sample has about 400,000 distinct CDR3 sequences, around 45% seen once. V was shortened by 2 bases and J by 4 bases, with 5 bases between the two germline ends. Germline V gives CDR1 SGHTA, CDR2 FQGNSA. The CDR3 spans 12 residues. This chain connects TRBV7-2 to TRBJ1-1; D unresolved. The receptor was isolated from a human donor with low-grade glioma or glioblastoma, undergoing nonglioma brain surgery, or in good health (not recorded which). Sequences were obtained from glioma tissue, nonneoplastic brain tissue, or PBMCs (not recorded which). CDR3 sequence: CASSLLCTEAFF. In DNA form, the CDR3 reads TGTGCCAGCAGCTTATTGTGCACTGAAGCTTTCTTT.